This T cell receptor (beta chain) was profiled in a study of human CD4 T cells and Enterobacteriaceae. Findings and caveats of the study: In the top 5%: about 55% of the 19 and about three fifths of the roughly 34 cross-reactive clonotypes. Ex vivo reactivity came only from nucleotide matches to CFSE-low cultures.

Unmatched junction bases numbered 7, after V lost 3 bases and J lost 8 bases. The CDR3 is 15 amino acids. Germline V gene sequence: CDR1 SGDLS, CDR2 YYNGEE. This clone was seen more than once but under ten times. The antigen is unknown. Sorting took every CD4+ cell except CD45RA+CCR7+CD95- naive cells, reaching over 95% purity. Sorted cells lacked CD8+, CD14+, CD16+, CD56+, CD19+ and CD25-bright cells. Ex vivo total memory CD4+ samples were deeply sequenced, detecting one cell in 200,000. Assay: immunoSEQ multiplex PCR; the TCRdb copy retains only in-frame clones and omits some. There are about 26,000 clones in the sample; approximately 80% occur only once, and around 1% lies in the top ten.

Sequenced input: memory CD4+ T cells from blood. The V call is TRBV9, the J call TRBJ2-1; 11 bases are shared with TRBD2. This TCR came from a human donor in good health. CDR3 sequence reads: CASSATSGRTDEQFF. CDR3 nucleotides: TGTGCCAGCAGCGCTACTAGCGGGAGAACGGATGAGCAGTTCTTC.